A single T cell receptor (beta chain) is shown here with its context. The target antigen is unknown. TCRdb ran MiXCR on the reads and lists one entry per CDR3 protein. The sample has about 100,000 distinct CDR3 sequences, about 40% seen once. This entry is derived from a study of T cell repertoires in cytomegalovirus infection. Study-level findings and limits: HLA-C-restricted TCR beta clonotypes specific for CMV led the ex vivo response.

From germline, CDR1 is MDHEN and CDR2 SYDVKM. CDR3 length equals 14 residues. Trimming left V 2 bases short and J 8 bases short, with 15 bases between. The source of this sequence is a human donor in good health (CMV status not recorded). Some clones in this sample may be carry-over from other donors' samples. This material consisted of CD8+ T cells from cultured PBMCs, taken from culture after CMV antigen stimulation. J is TRBJ1-1 and V is TRBV28; tentatively, D is TRBD1 (6 bases). This chain's CDR3 is CASSLGTGITEAFF. In DNA, the CDR3 is TGTGCCAGCAGTTTAGGAACAGGGATCACCGAAGCTTTCTTT.